The rows below give T cell receptor beta chains drawn from one sample of a study of CXCR3-negative and CXCR3-positive naive CD8 T cells. TCRdb re-called the 5' RACE reads, yielding one record per CDR3 amino acid sequence without DNA. Its clone listing holds about 130,000 distinct CDR3 sequences. Input material: naive CXCR3- CD8+ T cells from blood. The receptors were gathered from a human donor in good health. Some clones in this sample may be carry-over from other donors' samples. Both conserved end residues are part of each CDR3.

v_gene	j_gene	CDR3aa
TRBV27	TRBJ1-5	CASSTAPCRRVGSNQPQHF
TRBV5-1	TRBJ2-1	CASSLGTSGRAPYNEQFF
TRBV20-1	TRBJ2-2	CSARDGDRGLGELFF
TRBV29-1	TRBJ1-2	CSAAVEKGGYTF
TRBV23-1	TRBJ1-5	CASSQSGGGQRGNQPQHF
TRBV28	TRBJ2-1	CASSLLAGSYNEQFF
TRBV7-9	TRBJ2-3	CASSLGQGFSDTQYF
TRBV15	TRBJ2-7	CATSRGGSYEQYF
TRBV12-3/TRBV12-4	TRBJ2-5	CASSLAPAGGPTKETQYF
TRBV5-8	TRBJ2-1	CASSPGTSGFSSYNEQFF
TRBV4-3	TRBJ2-1	CASSQGQGNYNEQFF
TRBV3-1	TRBJ2-7	CASSQELLAGDYEQYF
TRBV5-1	TRBJ1-1	CASSVTRTHEAFF
TRBV5-1	TRBJ2-1	CASSLAYGINNEQFF
TRBV7-9	TRBJ2-2	CASSLSVGGLKSNTGELFF
TRBV4-2	TRBJ1-1	CASSVDGTGSDEAFF
TRBV15	TRBJ2-7	CATSRADSYEQYF
TRBV5-1	TRBJ1-1	CASSLVARGETRSFEAFF
TRBV19	TRBJ2-1	CASNPGRYNEQFF
TRBV13	TRBJ2-7	CASSYRQGWYEQYF
TRBV5-1	TRBJ2-1	CASSLGTTGGSYNEQFF
TRBV7-9	TRBJ1-5	CASSSGPHQPQHF
TRBV11-2	TRBJ2-1	CASSSYRDFNEQFF
TRBV28	TRBJ2-5	CASQGTGDETQYF
TRBV6-6	TRBJ1-5	CASSLQGTGQPQHF
TRBV5-6	TRBJ1-1	CASTDDVRNTEAFF